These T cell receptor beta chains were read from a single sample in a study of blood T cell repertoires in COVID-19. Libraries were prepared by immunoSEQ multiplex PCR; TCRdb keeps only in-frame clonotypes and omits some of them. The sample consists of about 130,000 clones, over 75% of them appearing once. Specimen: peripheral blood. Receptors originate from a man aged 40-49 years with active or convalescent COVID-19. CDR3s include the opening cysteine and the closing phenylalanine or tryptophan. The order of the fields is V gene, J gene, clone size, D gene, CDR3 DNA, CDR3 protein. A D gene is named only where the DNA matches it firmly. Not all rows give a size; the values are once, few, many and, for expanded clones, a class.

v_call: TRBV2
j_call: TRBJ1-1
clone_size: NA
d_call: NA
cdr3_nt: TGTGCCAGCAGTTACAGGGACACTGAAGCTTTCTTT
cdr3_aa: CASSYRDTEAFF

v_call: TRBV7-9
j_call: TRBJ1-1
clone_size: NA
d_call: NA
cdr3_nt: TGTGCCAGCAGGACGCAGGGTTCGACTGAAGCTTTCTTT
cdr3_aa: CASRTQGSTEAFF

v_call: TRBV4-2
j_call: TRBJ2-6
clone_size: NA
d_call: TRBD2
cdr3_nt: TGTGCCAGCAGCCAAGAGCGGGGGACTGGGGCCAACGTCCTGACTTTC
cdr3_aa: CASSQERGTGANVLTF

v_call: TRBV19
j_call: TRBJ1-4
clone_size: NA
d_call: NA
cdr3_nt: TGTGCCAGTAGTATTCCCCAGGCAACTAATGAAAAACTGTTTTTT
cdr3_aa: CASSIPQATNEKLFF

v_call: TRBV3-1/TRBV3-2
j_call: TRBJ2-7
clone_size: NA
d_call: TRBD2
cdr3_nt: TGTGCCAGCAGCCAAGTTGGCGGGGGGGCAACCTACGAGCAGTACTTC
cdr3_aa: CASSQVGGGATYEQYF

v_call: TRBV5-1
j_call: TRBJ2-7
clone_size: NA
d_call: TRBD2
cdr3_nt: TGCGCCAGCAGCTTCGGGACTAGCGGGGTCGAGCAGTACTTC
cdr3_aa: CASSFGTSGVEQYF

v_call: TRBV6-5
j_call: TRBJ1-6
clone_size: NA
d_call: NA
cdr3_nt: TGTGCCAGCAGTATGGGGGGTCCCTATAATTCACCCCTCCACTTT
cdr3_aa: CASSMGGPYNSPLHF

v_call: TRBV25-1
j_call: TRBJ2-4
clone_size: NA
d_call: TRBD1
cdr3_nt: TGTGCCAGCAGGACAGGGTTCGGCATTCAGTACTTC
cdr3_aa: CASRTGFGIQYF

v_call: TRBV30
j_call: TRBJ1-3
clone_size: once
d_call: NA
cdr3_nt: TGTGCGTTGGGCCTCTCTGGAAACACCATATATTTT
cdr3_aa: CALGLSGNTIYF

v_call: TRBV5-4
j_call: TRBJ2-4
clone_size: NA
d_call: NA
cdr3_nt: TGTGCCAGCAGCCCCCCGTCAGGGGACATTCAGTACTTC
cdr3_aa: CASSPPSGDIQYF

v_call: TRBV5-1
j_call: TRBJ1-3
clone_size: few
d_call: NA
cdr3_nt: TGCGCCAGCAGCGGGGGGACCACTGGAAACACCATATATTTT
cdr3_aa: CASSGGTTGNTIYF

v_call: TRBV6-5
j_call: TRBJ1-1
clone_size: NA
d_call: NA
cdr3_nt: TGTGCCAGCAGTTACTCGATAACGGGGAGGGGCACTGAAGCTTTCTTT
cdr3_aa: CASSYSITGRGTEAFF

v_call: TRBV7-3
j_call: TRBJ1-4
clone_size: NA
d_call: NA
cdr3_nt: TGTGCCAGCAGCTCGGGACTTAATGAAAAACTGTTTTTT
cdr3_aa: CASSSGLNEKLFF

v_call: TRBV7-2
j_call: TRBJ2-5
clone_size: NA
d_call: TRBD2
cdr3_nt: TGTGCCAGCAGCTTAGGTGCGGGGGGGGAGACCCAGTACTTC
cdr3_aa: CASSLGAGGETQYF

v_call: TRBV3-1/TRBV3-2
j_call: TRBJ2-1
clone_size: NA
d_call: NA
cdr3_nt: TGTGCCAGCAGCCCTTTCGGAGACTCCTTGTTCTTC
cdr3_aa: CASSPFGDSLFF

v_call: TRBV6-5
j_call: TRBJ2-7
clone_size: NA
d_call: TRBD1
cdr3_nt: TGTGCCAGCAGTTATAGGGACAGAGACTACGAGCAGTACTTC
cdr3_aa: CASSYRDRDYEQYF

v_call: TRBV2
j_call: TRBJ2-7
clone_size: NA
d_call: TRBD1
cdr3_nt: TGTGCCAGCAGTGAAAGACAGGGGGCAAGGGAGCAGTACTTC
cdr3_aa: CASSERQGAREQYF

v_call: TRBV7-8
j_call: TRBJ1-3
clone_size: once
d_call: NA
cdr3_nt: TGTGCCAGCAGCTTAGCCGAGCGGAACACCATATATTTT
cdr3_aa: CASSLAERNTIYF

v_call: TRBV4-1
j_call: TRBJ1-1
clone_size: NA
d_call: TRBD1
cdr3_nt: TGCGCCAGCAGCCAAGATTGGGACAGGAACACTGAAGCTTTCTTT
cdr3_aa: CASSQDWDRNTEAFF